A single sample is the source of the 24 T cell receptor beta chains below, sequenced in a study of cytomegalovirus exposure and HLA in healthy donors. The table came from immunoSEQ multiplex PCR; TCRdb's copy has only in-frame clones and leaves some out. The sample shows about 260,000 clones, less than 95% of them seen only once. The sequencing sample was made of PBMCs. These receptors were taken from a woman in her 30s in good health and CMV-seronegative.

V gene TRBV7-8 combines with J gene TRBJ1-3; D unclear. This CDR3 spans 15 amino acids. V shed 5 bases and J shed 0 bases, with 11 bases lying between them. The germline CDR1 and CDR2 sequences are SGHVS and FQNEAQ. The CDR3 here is CASSPRIVSGNTIYF. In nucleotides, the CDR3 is TGTGCCAGCAGCCCGCGGATAGTCTCTGGAAACACCATATATTTT.

The CDR3 sequence: CASPCALRPGVENNEKLFF. The CDR3 coding sequence is TGCGCCAGCCCCTGCGCCCTCCGTCCTGGGGTGGAAAATAATGAAAAACTGTTTTTT. The genes are TRBV10-1 and TRBJ1-4, with unresolved D. The CDR3 contains 19 residues. Germline V gene lookup returns CDR1 WNHNN and CDR2 SYGVQD (reference sequence). V shed 8 bases and J shed 4 bases, with 29 bases lying between them.

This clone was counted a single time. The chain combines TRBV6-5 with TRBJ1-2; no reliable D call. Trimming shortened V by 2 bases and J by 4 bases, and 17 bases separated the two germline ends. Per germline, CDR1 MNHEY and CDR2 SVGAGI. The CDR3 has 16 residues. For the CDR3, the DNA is TGTGCCAGCAGTTACGCTCGCTGGTCGTCCCTCTATGGCTACACCTTC. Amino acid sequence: CASSYARWSSLYGYTF.

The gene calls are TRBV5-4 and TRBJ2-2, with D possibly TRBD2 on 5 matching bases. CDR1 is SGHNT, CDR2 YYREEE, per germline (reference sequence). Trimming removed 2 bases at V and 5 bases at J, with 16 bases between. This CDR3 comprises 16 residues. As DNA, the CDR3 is TGTGCCAGCAGCTTAAGTTTGGGAGTGGGGACCGGGGAGCTGTTTTTT. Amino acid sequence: CASSLSLGVGTGELFF.

As DNA, the CDR3 is TGCGCCAGCAGCTTGAGAGCGGGAAGTGGGGCCAACGTCCTGACTTTC. This codes for CASSLRAGSGANVLTF. The V gene is TRBV5-1, the J gene TRBJ2-6, with TRBD2 matching over 7 bases. This CDR3 region has 16 residues. The germline V gene encodes CDR1 SGHRS and CDR2 YFSETQ. V shed 1 base, J shed 3 bases, and the junction held 4 bases outside the gene matches.

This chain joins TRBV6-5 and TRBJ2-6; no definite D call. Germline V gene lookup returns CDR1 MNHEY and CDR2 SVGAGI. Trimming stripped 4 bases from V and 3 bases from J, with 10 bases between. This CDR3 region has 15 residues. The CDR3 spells CASSWIPVGANVLTF. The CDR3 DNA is TGTGCCAGCAGTTGGATCCCGGTTGGGGCCAACGTCCTGACTTTC.

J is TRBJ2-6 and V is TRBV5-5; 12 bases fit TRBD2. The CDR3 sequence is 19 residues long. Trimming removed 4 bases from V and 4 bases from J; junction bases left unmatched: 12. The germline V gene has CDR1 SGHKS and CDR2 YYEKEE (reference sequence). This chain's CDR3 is CASSVVRLAGEVGANVLTF. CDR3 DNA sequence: TGTGCCAGCAGCGTAGTTAGACTAGCGGGAGAAGTCGGGGCCAACGTCCTGACTTTC.

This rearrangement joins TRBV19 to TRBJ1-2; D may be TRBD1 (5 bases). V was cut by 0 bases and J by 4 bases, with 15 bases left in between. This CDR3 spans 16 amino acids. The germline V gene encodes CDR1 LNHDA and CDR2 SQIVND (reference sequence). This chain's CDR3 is CASSIEAGRNLYGYTF. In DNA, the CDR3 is TGTGCCAGTAGTATAGAGGCGGGACGAAACCTCTATGGCTACACCTTC. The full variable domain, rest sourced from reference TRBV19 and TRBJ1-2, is DGGITQSPKYLFRKEGQNVTLSCEQNLNHDAMYWYRQDPGQGLRLIYYSQIVNDFQKGDIAEGYSVSREKKESFPLTVTSAQKNPTAFYLCASSIEAGRNLYGYTFGSGTRLTVV.

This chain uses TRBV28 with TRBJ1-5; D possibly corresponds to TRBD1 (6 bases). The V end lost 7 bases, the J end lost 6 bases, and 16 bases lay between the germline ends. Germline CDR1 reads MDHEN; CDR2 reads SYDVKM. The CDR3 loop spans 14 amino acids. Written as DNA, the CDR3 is TGTGCCAGCACCGATGGAGGGGGGAGTCAGCCCCAGCATTTT. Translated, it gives CASTDGGGSQPQHF.

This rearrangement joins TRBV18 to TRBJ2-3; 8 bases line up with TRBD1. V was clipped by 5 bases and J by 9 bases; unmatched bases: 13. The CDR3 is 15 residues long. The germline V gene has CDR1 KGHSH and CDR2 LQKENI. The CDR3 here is CASSGGQETLGTQYF. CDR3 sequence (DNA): TGTGCCAGCTCAGGGGGACAGGAGACCTTGGGGACGCAGTATTTT.

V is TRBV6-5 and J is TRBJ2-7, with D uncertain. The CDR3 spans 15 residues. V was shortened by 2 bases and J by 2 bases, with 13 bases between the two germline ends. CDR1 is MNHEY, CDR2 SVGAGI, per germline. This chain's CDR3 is CASSYRPGLPYEQYF. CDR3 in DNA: TGTGCCAGCAGTTACCGGCCAGGTTTGCCCTACGAGCAGTACTTC.

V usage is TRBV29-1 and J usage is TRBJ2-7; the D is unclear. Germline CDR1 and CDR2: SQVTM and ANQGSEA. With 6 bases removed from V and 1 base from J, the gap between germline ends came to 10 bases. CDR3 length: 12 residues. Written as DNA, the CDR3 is TGCAGCGTGCAGAATCCGTCCTACGAGCAGTACTTC. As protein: CSVQNPSYEQYF.

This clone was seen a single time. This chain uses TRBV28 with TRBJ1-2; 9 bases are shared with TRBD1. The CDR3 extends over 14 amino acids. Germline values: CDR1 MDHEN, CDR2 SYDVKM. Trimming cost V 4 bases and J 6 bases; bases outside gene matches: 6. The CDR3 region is CASSYVGQGHGYTF. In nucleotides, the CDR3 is TGTGCCAGCAGTTACGTGGGACAGGGACATGGCTACACCTTC.

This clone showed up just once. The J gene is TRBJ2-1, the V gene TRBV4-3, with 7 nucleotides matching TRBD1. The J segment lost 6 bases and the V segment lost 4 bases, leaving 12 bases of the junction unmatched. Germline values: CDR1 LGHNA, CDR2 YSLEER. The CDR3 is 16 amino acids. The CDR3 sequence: CASSLQGVSYGNEQFF. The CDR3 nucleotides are TGCGCCAGCAGCCTTCAGGGGGTTAGCTACGGCAATGAGCAGTTCTTC.

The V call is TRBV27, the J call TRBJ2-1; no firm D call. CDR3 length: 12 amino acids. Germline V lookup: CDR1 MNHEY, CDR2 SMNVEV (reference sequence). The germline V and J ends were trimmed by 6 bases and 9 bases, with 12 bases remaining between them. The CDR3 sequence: CASSPSSVEQFF. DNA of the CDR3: TGTGCCAGCAGCCCCTCGTCTGTTGAGCAGTTCTTC.

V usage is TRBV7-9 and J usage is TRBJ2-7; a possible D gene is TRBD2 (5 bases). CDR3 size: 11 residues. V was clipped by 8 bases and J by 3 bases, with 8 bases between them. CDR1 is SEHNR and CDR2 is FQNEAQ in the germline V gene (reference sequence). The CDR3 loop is CASGEGYEQYF. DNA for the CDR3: TGTGCCAGCGGCGAGGGCTACGAGCAGTACTTC. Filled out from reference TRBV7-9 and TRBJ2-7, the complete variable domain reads DTGVSQNPRHKITKRGQNVTFRCDPISEHNRLYWYRQTLGQGPEFLTYFQNEAQLEKSRLLSDRFSAERPKGSFSTLEIQRTEQGDSAMYLCASGEGYEQYFGPGTRLTVT.

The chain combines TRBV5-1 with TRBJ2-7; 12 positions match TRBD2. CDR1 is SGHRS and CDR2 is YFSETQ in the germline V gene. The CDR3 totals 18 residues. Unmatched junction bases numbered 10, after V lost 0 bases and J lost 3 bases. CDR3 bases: TGCGCCAGCAGCTTGGCCACGCTAGCGGGAGGGATTAGCTACGAGCAGTACTTC. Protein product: CASSLATLAGGISYEQYF.

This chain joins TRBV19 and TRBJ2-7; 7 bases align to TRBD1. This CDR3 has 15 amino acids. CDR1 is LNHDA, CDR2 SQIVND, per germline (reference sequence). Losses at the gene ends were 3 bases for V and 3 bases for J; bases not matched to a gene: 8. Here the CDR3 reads CASSIQPGDSYEQYF. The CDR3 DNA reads TGTGCCAGTAGTATTCAGCCCGGGGACAGCTACGAGCAGTACTTC.

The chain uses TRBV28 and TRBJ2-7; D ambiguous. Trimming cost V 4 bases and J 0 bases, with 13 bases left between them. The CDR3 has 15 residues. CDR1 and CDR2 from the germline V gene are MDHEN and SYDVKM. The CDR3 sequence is CASSSIGSFSYEQYF. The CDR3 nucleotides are TGTGCCAGCAGTTCAATCGGCAGTTTCTCCTACGAGCAGTACTTC.

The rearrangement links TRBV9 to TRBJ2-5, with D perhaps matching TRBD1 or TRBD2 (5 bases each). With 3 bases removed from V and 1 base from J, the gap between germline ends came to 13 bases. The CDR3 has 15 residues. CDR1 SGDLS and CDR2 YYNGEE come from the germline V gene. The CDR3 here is CASSAGTLLQETQYF. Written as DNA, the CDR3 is TGTGCCAGCAGCGCCGGGACGCTCCTCCAAGAGACCCAGTACTTC.

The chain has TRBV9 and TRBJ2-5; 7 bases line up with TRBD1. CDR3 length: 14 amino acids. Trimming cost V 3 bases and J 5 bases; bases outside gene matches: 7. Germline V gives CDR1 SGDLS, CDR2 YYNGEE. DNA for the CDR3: TGTGCCAGCAGCGGTGCAGGGGGAAGTGAGACCCAGTACTTC. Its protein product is CASSGAGGSETQYF.

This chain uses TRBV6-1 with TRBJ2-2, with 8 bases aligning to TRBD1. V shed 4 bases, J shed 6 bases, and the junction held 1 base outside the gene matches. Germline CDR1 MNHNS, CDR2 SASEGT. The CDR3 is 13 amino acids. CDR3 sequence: CASSVGQAGELFF. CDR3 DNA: TGTGCCAGCAGTGTGGGACAGGCCGGGGAGCTGTTTTTT.

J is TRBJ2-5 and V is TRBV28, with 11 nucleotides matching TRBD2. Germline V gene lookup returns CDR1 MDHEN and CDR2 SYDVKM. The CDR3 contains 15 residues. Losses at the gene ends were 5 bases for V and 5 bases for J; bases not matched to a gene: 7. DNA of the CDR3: TGTGCCAGCAGTACTAGCGGGAGCAGAATGGAGACCCAGTACTTC. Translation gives CASSTSGSRMETQYF.

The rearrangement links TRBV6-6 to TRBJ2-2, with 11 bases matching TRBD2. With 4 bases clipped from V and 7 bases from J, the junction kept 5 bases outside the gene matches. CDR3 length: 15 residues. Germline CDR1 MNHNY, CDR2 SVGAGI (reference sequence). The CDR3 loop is CASSSTLAGGGELFF. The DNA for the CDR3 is TGTGCCAGCAGTTCCACCCTAGCGGGGGGCGGGGAGCTGTTTTTT.